Below, one T cell receptor beta chain is given with its context. Antigen specificity is unknown. The source of the sample is a study of CD8+ T cells in alopecia areata. Study-wide background: Tofacitinib administration to treated patients was oral, at 5 to 10 mg twice daily. Study-wide points: Higher clonality was seen in lesional scalp than in normal scalp, especially in alopecia totalis/universalis.

Specified treatment: oral pan-JAK inhibitor, 5-10 mg twice daily. cDNA serving as the sequencing template came from extracted, reverse transcribed RNA. This table comes from immunoSEQ multiplex PCR, and its TCRdb copy is limited to in-frame clones, with some not included. This table has about 190,000 clones, more than 55% appearing once. The TCR sequence derives from a human donor with alopecia areata. The specimen was CD4+ T cells sorted from blood, collected at week 4, from a patient treated with tofacitinib.

CDR3: CASRTGFGYTF. The CDR3 nucleotides are TGTGCCAGCAGGACAGGTTTCGGCTACACCTTC. The chain joins TRBV6-5 to TRBJ1-2; maybe TRBD1 (6 bases). The CDR3 length is 11 residues. V shed 6 bases and J shed 8 bases, with 10 bases lying between them. CDR1 and CDR2 (germline): MNHEY, SVGAGI.